This T cell receptor beta chain was identified during a study of Graves' ophthalmopathy and Graves' hyperthyroidism. Study overall: Sampling took place at initial diagnosis, with peripheral blood obtained before any treatment. General study results and limits: The model flagged ophthalmopathy progression at approximately 70% sensitivity and around 72% specificity.

The authors amplified TCR beta CDR3 regions, and they did so from RNA transcripts for repertoire sequencing. Second-round multiplex PCR followed a first-round RT-PCR using HTBI primers. TCRdb reprocessed the multiplex PCR reads with MiXCR, giving one entry per CDR3 protein. The profile shows around 600,000 distinct CDR3 sequences, about 38% of them singletons. V shed 5 bases, J shed 1 base, and the junction held 8 bases outside the gene matches. The CDR3 is 15 amino acids. Per the germline V gene, CDR1 is SGDLS and CDR2 is YYNGEE. This clonotype was seen just once. The antigen is unknown. V and J are TRBV9 and TRBJ2-7; 8 bases are shared with TRBD2. Sequencing input: peripheral blood. The source of this sequence is an adult man with Graves' ophthalmopathy. In nucleotides, the CDR3 is TGTGCCAGCAGTTCCAAGCGGGGGAGGTCCTACGAGCAGTACTTC. It yields the protein CASSSKRGRSYEQYF.